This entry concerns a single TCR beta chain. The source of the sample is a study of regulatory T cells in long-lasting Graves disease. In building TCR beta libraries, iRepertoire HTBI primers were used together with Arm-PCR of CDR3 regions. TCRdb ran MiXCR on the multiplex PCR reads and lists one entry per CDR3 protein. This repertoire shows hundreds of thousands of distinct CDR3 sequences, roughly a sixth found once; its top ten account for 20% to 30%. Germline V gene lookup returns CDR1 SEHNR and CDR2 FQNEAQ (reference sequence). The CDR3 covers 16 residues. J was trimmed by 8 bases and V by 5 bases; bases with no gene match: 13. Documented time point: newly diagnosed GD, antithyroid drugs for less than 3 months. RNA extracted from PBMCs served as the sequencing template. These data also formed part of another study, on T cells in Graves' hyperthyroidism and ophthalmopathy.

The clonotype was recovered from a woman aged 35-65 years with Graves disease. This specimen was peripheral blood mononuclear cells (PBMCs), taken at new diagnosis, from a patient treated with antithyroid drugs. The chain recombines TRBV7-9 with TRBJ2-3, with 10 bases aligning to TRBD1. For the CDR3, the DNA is TGTGCCAGCAGCCCCCAGACAGGGGGCCTTCACGGTACGCAGTATTTT. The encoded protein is CASSPQTGGLHGTQYF.